These T cell receptor beta chains were read from a single sample in a study of glioma-infiltrating T cells after dendritic cell vaccination. Sequenced by immunoSEQ multiplex PCR; TCRdb stores in-frame clones only, minus some. This sample carries 60,000 to 70,000 clones, 82% of them seen once, and the ten largest clones take 9.2%. Sequencing used blood, obtained before dendritic cell vaccination. The receptor source for this set is a human donor with glioblastoma. Both conserved end residues are part of each CDR3. A D gene is named only where the DNA matches it firmly. The size field is filled for only some rows; it gives once, few, many or a size class.

d_gene	v_gene	abundance	j_gene	len	CDR3aa	CDR3nt
NA	TRBV27	NA	TRBJ2-5	16	CASSLYGGGSPATQYF	TGTGCCAGCAGTTTATATGGCGGGGGCAGCCCGGCGACCCAGTACTTC
TRBD2	TRBV4-1	once	TRBJ2-5	16	CASSSPRASGVETQYF	TGCGCCAGCAGCTCCCCCCGGGCTAGCGGGGTCGAGACCCAGTACTTC
NA	TRBV6-4	NA	TRBJ1-1	14	CASSDFPGNTEAFF	TGTGCCAGCAGTGACTTCCCGGGGAACACTGAAGCTTTCTTT
NA	TRBV7-2	NA	TRBJ2-7	15	CASSLALQGTYEQYF	TGTGCCAGCAGCTTAGCTCTGCAGGGTACATACGAGCAGTACTTC
NA	TRBV2	NA	TRBJ1-1	13	CASRPGRGTEAFF	TGTGCCAGCAGGCCGGGAAGAGGCACTGAAGCTTTCTTT
TRBD2	TRBV7-9	NA	TRBJ2-1	15	CASSPTSGGAQEQFF	TGTGCCAGCAGCCCGACTAGCGGGGGGGCCCAGGAGCAGTTCTTC
TRBD2	TRBV19	NA	TRBJ2-1	16	CASSTIPSGGYNEQFF	TGTGCCAGTAGTACAATCCCTAGCGGGGGGTACAATGAGCAGTTCTTC
TRBD1	TRBV5-1	NA	TRBJ1-4	18	CASSLTGQGNVGKEKLFF	TGCGCCAGCAGCTTAACAGGACAGGGTAACGTTGGAAAGGAAAAACTGTTTTTT
TRBD1	TRBV7-9	few	TRBJ1-1	17	CASSSRSVRQGRTEAFF	TGTGCCAGCAGCTCCAGATCGGTTAGACAGGGAAGGACTGAAGCTTTCTTT
NA	TRBV6-5	NA	TRBJ2-1	12	CASSRDYNEQFF	TGTGCCAGCAGCCGGGACTACAATGAGCAGTTCTTC
TRBD2	TRBV4-1	NA	TRBJ2-1	14	CASSLSLAGGEKFF	TGCGCCAGCAGCCTCAGCTTGGCGGGGGGGGAGAAGTTCTTC
TRBD2	TRBV7-2	NA	TRBJ2-1	14	CASSLATGGNEQFF	TGTGCCAGCAGCTTAGCGACGGGGGGCAATGAGCAGTTCTTC
NA	TRBV13	NA	TRBJ1-5	13	CASSGGKKTPQHF	TGTGCCAGCAGCGGCGGGAAAAAGACTCCCCAGCATTTT
NA	TRBV7-8	NA	TRBJ1-1	13	CASSPGGNTEAFF	TGTGCCAGCAGCCCCGGGGGGAACACTGAAGCTTTCTTT
TRBD2	TRBV11-2	NA	TRBJ2-7	15	CASSLDPGLPYEQYF	TGTGCCAGCAGCTTAGATCCGGGACTACCCTACGAGCAGTACTTC
NA	TRBV4-1	NA	TRBJ1-5	20	CASSQDGAGRDSLRSQPQHF	TGCGCCAGCAGCCAAGACGGTGCCGGTAGAGACTCCCTTAGGAGTCAGCCCCAGCATTTT
NA	TRBV27	NA	TRBJ1-5	17	CASSPRRDTWSNQPQHF	TGTGCCAGCAGTCCACGCCGGGACACTTGGAGCAATCAGCCCCAGCATTTT
TRBD1	TRBV11-2	once	TRBJ2-2	15	CASSHLQGRAGELFF	TGTGCCAGCAGCCATTTACAGGGGAGAGCCGGGGAGCTGTTTTTT
NA	TRBV7-8	NA	TRBJ1-2	14	CASSLAGANYGYTF	TGTGCCAGCAGCTTAGCAGGAGCAAACTATGGCTACACCTTC
TRBD1	TRBV27	NA	TRBJ2-2	15	CASSLLGQFTGELFF	TGTGCCAGCAGTCTCTTGGGACAGTTCACCGGGGAGCTGTTTTTT
NA	TRBV5-4	NA	TRBJ2-6	17	CASSVGLGLPGANVLTF	TGTGCCAGCAGCGTAGGACTTGGGTTGCCTGGGGCCAACGTCCTGACTTTC
NA	TRBV19	once	TRBJ1-6	13	CASSEGLGAPLHF	TGTGCCAGTAGTGAAGGGCTAGGGGCACCCCTCCACTTT
TRBD2	TRBV7-6	NA	TRBJ2-2	15	CASSRTSGNTGELFF	TGTGCCAGCAGCAGGACTAGCGGAAACACCGGGGAGCTGTTTTTT
NA	TRBV6-5	few	TRBJ2-5	15	CASSSGQGLQETQYF	TGTGCCAGCAGTTCCGGACAGGGACTACAAGAGACCCAGTACTTC
TRBD2	TRBV5-1	NA	TRBJ2-3	14	CASSGRGGTDTQYF	TGCGCCAGCAGTGGGCGGGGGGGCACAGATACGCAGTATTTT
TRBD1	TRBV5-1	NA	TRBJ1-3	16	CASSYRQGGSGNTIYF	TGCGCCAGCAGCTACAGACAGGGTGGTTCTGGAAACACCATATATTTT
NA	TRBV28	once	TRBJ1-6	16	CASSFAQGTYNSPLHF	TGTGCCAGCAGCTTTGCTCAGGGAACCTATAATTCACCCCTCCACTTT
NA	TRBV19	once	TRBJ2-7	13	CASSGLQGYEQYF	TGTGCCAGTTCGGGACTACAGGGCTACGAGCAGTACTTC
TRBD1	TRBV29-1	few	TRBJ1-2	14	CSVERRGQGVGYTF	TGCAGCGTTGAGCGGCGGGGACAGGGGGTTGGCTACACCTTC
NA	TRBV4-1	NA	TRBJ2-1	15	CASSQGGGWRDEQFF	TGCGCCAGCAGCCAAGGGGGCGGGTGGAGGGATGAGCAGTTCTTC
TRBD2	TRBV5-4	NA	TRBJ2-5	13	CASSPLAEETQYF	TGTGCCAGCAGCCCACTAGCGGAAGAGACCCAGTACTTC
TRBD2	TRBV10-1	NA	TRBJ2-3	16	CASSESQRGARDTQYF	TGCGCCAGCAGTGAGAGCCAGCGGGGGGCGAGAGATACGCAGTATTTT
TRBD1	TRBV29-1	once	TRBJ1-1	12	CSEQGADTEAFF	TGCAGTGAACAGGGGGCAGATACTGAAGCTTTCTTT
TRBD2	TRBV11-2	NA	TRBJ2-5	16	CASSLKAGAYQETQYF	TGTGCCAGCAGCTTAAAGGCGGGAGCCTACCAAGAGACCCAGTACTTC
NA	TRBV19	once	TRBJ2-7	13	CASSIEFPYEQYF	TGTGCCAGTAGTATCGAGTTCCCCTACGAGCAGTACTTC
NA	TRBV11-2	NA	TRBJ2-7	15	CASSNGRDTFYEQYF	TGTGCCAGCAGCAATGGACGGGACACCTTCTACGAGCAGTACTTC
NA	TRBV5-1	NA	TRBJ1-2	14	CASSFRGAVYGYTF	TGCGCCAGCAGCTTCCGCGGGGCAGTCTATGGCTACACCTTC
TRBD1	TRBV5-1	NA	TRBJ2-7	14	CASSLGDRGYEQYF	TGCGCCAGCAGCTTGGGGGACAGGGGTTACGAGCAGTACTTC
TRBD1	TRBV5-4	NA	TRBJ2-7	14	CASSPAQGAGEQYF	TGTGCCAGCAGCCCTGCTCAGGGGGCGGGTGAGCAGTACTTC
NA	TRBV5-1	NA	TRBJ1-3	16	CASSEEIAYSGNTIYF	TGCGCCAGCAGTGAAGAGATTGCCTACTCTGGAAACACCATATATTTT
TRBD2	TRBV10-3	NA	TRBJ2-1	17	CAIQNPSGGADYNEQFF	TGTGCCATCCAAAACCCTAGCGGGGGGGCTGATTACAATGAGCAGTTCTTC
NA	TRBV5-1	NA	TRBJ2-1	15	CASSLEGVEYNEQFF	TGCGCCAGCAGCTTGGAGGGGGTTGAGTACAATGAGCAGTTCTTC
NA	TRBV5-6	NA	TRBJ2-7	12	CASSLVRGEQYF	TGTGCCAGCAGCTTGGTCCGGGGCGAGCAGTACTTC
TRBD1	TRBV28	NA	TRBJ1-6	15	CASSLWDRGISPLHF	TGTGCCAGCAGTTTATGGGACAGGGGGATTTCACCCCTCCACTTT
NA	TRBV7-6	NA	TRBJ2-7	14	CASSPRELSYEQYF	TGTGCCAGCAGCCCCCGGGAACTCTCCTACGAGCAGTACTTC
TRBD2	TRBV14	once	TRBJ2-7	14	CASSQGLAAEEQYF	TGTGCCAGCAGCCAGGGACTAGCGGCAGAGGAGCAGTACTTC
NA	TRBV21-1	NA	TRBJ1-2	16	CASSRRSQGLLYGYTF	TGTGCCAGCAGCCGGAGGTCGCAGGGGCTTCTCTATGGCTACACCTTC
TRBD2	TRBV14	NA	TRBJ2-7	17	CASSQEGRGGPLGEQYF	TGTGCCAGCAGCCAGGAGGGGCGCGGGGGACCGTTGGGGGAGCAGTACTTC
NA	TRBV27	NA	TRBJ2-2	13	CASSLRTTGELFF	TGTGCCAGCAGTTTGAGAACCACCGGGGAGCTGTTTTTT
NA	TRBV5-1	NA	TRBJ1-1	15	CASSLGSGGSTEAFF	TGCGCCAGCAGCTTGGGGAGCGGAGGGTCCACTGAAGCTTTCTTT
NA	TRBV28	NA	TRBJ2-7	11	CASSVRYEQYF	TGTGCCAGCAGCGTTCGCTACGAGCAGTACTTC
NA	TRBV21-1	NA	TRBJ1-1	19	CASSPSPRDRGNMNTEAFF	TGTGCCAGCAGCCCATCCCCACGGGACAGGGGGAACATGAACACTGAAGCTTTCTTT
NA	TRBV5-4	NA	TRBJ2-2	15	CASSLPLQAPGELFF	TGTGCCAGCAGCCTCCCTTTGCAAGCTCCCGGGGAGCTGTTTTTT
NA	TRBV5-1	NA	TRBJ2-7	15	CASSLGHVGTYEQYF	TGCGCCAGCAGCCTAGGCCATGTAGGAACCTACGAGCAGTACTTC
TRBD1	TRBV14	NA	TRBJ2-3	14	CASSTRQGSDTQYF	TGTGCCAGCAGCACCCGACAGGGATCGGATACGCAGTATTTT
NA	TRBV28	NA	TRBJ1-1	11	CASADGSEAFF	TGTGCCAGTGCCGATGGCTCTGAAGCTTTCTTT
TRBD1	TRBV23-1	NA	TRBJ1-4	15	CASRDPGQVNEKLFF	TGCGCCAGCAGAGACCCGGGACAGGTTAATGAAAAACTGTTTTTT
TRBD1	TRBV28	NA	TRBJ1-2	13	CASRIQGARGYTF	TGTGCCAGCAGGATTCAGGGGGCGCGGGGCTACACCTTC